This T cell receptor beta chain comes out of a study of shared T cell receptors in the human thymus. The CDR3 runs 16 residues. The germline CDR1 and CDR2 sequences are SNHLY and FYNNEI. Trimming cost V 7 bases and J 9 bases; bases outside gene matches: 14. Produced via immunoSEQ multiplex PCR; TCRdb's table is partial and in-frame only. This sample carries 700,000 or so clones, over 75% of them seen once, and the ten largest clones take 0.0095% to 0.011%. These data were also reused for a study on human thymus T cells.

The genes are TRBV2 and TRBJ1-6; 8 bases are shared with TRBD1. The sequence derives from a girl under two years old with a congenital heart defect. Sequencing input: thymocytes. DNA for the CDR3: TGTGCCAGCACCAGCCTAGGACAGGGACCGATTTCACCCCTCCACTTT. As protein: CASTSLGQGPISPLHF. The full variable domain, with the rest looked up from reference TRBV2 and TRBJ1-6, is EPEVTQTPSHQVTQMGQEVILRCVPISNHLYFYWYRQILGQKVEFLVSFYNNEISEKSEIFDDQFSVERPDGSNFTLKIRSTKLEDSAMYFCASTSLGQGPISPLHFGNGTRLTVT.